These T cell receptor beta chains were read from a single sample in a study of OX40 agonist ivuxolimab in advanced cancers. Using immunoSEQ multiplex PCR, the repertoire was profiled, and TCRdb retains in-frame clones only, with some absent. The sample consists of around 20,000 clones, more than 75% of them appearing once. The sequenced sample was CD4+ or CD8+ T cells sorted from blood, obtained in a trial of the OX40 agonist ivuxolimab. The receptors stem from an adult with an advanced solid tumor such as melanoma, head and neck, liver or kidney cancer. Each CDR3 is given with its conserved first and last residue. Each record gives: J gene, clone size, D gene, V gene, CDR3 DNA, CDR3 protein. A D gene is named only where the DNA matches it firmly. The listing skips clone size in some rows; elsewhere it reads once, few, many or a size class.

J: TRBJ1-4; size: -; D: -; V: TRBV9; DNA: TGTGCCAGCAGCGGAAGCTCCCCCCTGTCCACTAATGAAAAACTGTTTTTT; CDR3: CASSGSSPLSTNEKLFF
J: TRBJ2-6; size: -; D: TRBD2; V: TRBV11-2; DNA: TGTGCCAGCAGCTTAGTAGCGGGAAGTGGGGCCAACGTCCTGACTTTC; CDR3: CASSLVAGSGANVLTF
J: TRBJ1-2; size: -; D: TRBD1; V: TRBV6-5; DNA: TGTGCCAGCAGTTACCAGGGGGGGGGATATGGCTACACCTTC; CDR3: CASSYQGGGYGYTF
J: TRBJ2-1; size: once; D: -; V: TRBV4-1; DNA: TGCGCCAGCAGCCAAGGATGGGGAGAAAGAAAGAGGTCCTACAATGAGCAGTTCTTC; CDR3: CASSQGWGERKRSYNEQFF
J: TRBJ1-6; size: -; D: -; V: TRBV7-9; DNA: TGTGCCAGCAGCTTGGACGTCCCGGGACCGCGAGAACCCCTCCACTTT; CDR3: CASSLDVPGPREPLHF
J: TRBJ2-7; size: -; D: -; V: TRBV30; DNA: TGTGCCTCATACACTCGGGACACCCAGGAGCAGTACTTC; CDR3: CASYTRDTQEQYF
J: TRBJ2-1; size: -; D: -; V: TRBV4-3; DNA: TGCGCCAGCAGCCAAGACCCCCAAAGCAGTGAGCAGTTCTTC; CDR3: CASSQDPQSSEQFF
J: TRBJ2-3; size: -; D: -; V: TRBV18; DNA: TGTGCCAGCTCCGACCGGGCGGGGAGCTCCACAGATACGCAGTATTTT; CDR3: CASSDRAGSSTDTQYF
J: TRBJ1-3; size: -; D: TRBD1; V: TRBV27; DNA: TGTGCCAGCAGGCCCTCAGGGGGGAGCGGAAACACCATATATTTT; CDR3: CASRPSGGSGNTIYF
J: TRBJ2-5; size: -; D: -; V: TRBV18; DNA: TGTGCCAGCTCACCATTGGAGCGGGAGACCCAGTACTTC; CDR3: CASSPLERETQYF
J: TRBJ2-7; size: -; D: -; V: TRBV11-1; DNA: TGTGCCAGCAGCTTAGATGACAGCGGCACTTCCTACGAGCAGTACTTC; CDR3: CASSLDDSGTSYEQYF
J: TRBJ2-7; size: -; D: TRBD1; V: TRBV6-1; DNA: TGTGCCAGCAGTGCCCGGGACAGAGCCTACGAGCAGTACTTC; CDR3: CASSARDRAYEQYF
J: TRBJ2-3; size: once; D: -; V: TRBV6-5; DNA: TGTGCCAGCACCGCTCTGGGAGAGGAGGGTACGCAGTATTTT; CDR3: CASTALGEEGTQYF
J: TRBJ1-2; size: few; D: -; V: TRBV7-9; DNA: TGTGCCAGCAGCTTAGCCCGGGACCAGAACACCTTC; CDR3: CASSLARDQNTF
J: TRBJ2-5; size: -; D: -; V: TRBV5-1; DNA: TGCGCCAGCAGCGGGGAGACCCAGTACTTC; CDR3: CASSGETQYF
J: TRBJ2-7; size: -; D: TRBD1; V: TRBV2; DNA: TGTGCCAGCAGTGAAAGCGGCTGGGGGACAGGGGACTACGAGCAGTACTTC; CDR3: CASSESGWGTGDYEQYF